This passage covers 16 T cell receptor beta chains from one sample sequenced in a study of cytomegalovirus exposure and HLA in healthy donors. 13 Jbeta primers and 60 Vbeta primers were used for the PCR. Here immunoSEQ multiplex PCR was the method, and the copy in TCRdb shows in-frame clones only, minus some. The sample yields about 170,000 clones, about 82% seen once. Sequencing was done on a sample of PBMCs. All receptors derive from a male donor in good health and CMV-seronegative.

V gene TRBV29-1 combines with J gene TRBJ2-5; TRBD2 matches at 9 bases. The CDR3 length is 14 residues. Germline V gene data show CDR1 as SQVTM and CDR2 as ANQGSEA. With V trimmed by 4 bases and J by 0 bases, 3 bases remained unmatched. CDR3 in DNA: TGCAGCGTTGCGGCTAGCGGGAACCAAGAGACCCAGTACTTC. Residues: CSVAASGNQETQYF.

V is TRBV7-9 and J is TRBJ1-6; 12 bases line up with TRBD1. CDR1 SEHNR and CDR2 FQNEAQ come from the germline V gene (reference sequence). The CDR3 loop spans 17 amino acids. V dropped 5 bases and J dropped 5; count of bases not matched to a gene: 7. CDR3 residues: CASSRDRGPVNNSPLHF. The CDR3 coding sequence is TGTGCCAGCAGCCGGGACAGGGGGCCCGTCAATAATTCACCCCTCCACTTT.

The CDR3 spells CASSYSIGANEKLFF. CDR3 nucleotides: TGTGCCAGCAGTTACTCGATCGGGGCTAATGAAAAACTGTTTTTT. This chain links TRBV6-5 with TRBJ1-4, with D hard to call. CDR1 and CDR2 from the germline V gene are MNHEY and SVGAGI. Trimming removed 0 bases at V and 3 bases at J, with 8 bases between. This CDR3 has 15 residues.

The chain joins TRBV6-1 to TRBJ2-5; 8 bases fit TRBD2. Germline trimming cut 5 bases from V and 2 bases from J; bases unmatched to any gene: 7. The CDR3 runs 15 residues. Looked up from germline, CDR1 is MNHNS and CDR2 is SASEGT. CDR3 nucleotides: TGTGCCAGCAGTCCCCCGGGGGGGCAGCAAGAGACCCAGTACTTC. It yields the protein CASSPPGGQQETQYF.

J is TRBJ2-3 and V is TRBV13; D remains unclear. V was clipped by 5 bases and J by 2 bases, with 8 bases between them. The CDR3 is made up of 13 amino acids. Germline V gene sequence: CDR1 PRHDT, CDR2 FYEKMQ (reference sequence). CDR3 nucleotides: TGTGCCAGCAGCCGTTTATACACAGATACGCAGTATTTT. Translating gives CASSRLYTDTQYF.

This chain links TRBV7-2 with TRBJ1-6; TRBD1 aligns across 9 bases. CDR3 length equals 16 residues. Germline-derived CDR1 and CDR2 are SGHTA and FQGNSA. Trimming took 5 bases from V and 8 from J; bases not matched to a gene: 10. The CDR3 region is CASSTRDRVYDSPLHF. For the CDR3, the DNA is TGTGCCAGCAGCACGCGGGACAGGGTTTATGATTCACCCCTCCACTTT.

The gene calls are TRBV7-6 and TRBJ2-7, with D possibly TRBD1 on 6 matching bases. V lost 3 bases and J lost 4, with 10 bases in between. CDR3 length: 13 amino acids. Per the germline V gene, CDR1 is SGHVS and CDR2 is FNYEAQ. CDR3 nucleotide sequence: TGTGCCAGCAGCTTTAAACAGGGTTACGAGCAGTACTTC. Protein product: CASSFKQGYEQYF.

The chain employs TRBV4-1 and TRBJ1-2, with D unresolved. V shed 6 bases and J shed 0 bases, with 11 bases lying between them. Per the germline V gene, CDR1 is MGHRA and CDR2 is YSYEKL. This CDR3 is built from 14 residues. Here the CDR3 DNA reads TGCGCCAGCAGTTACGACGGGGCTAACTATGGCTACACCTTC. Encoded protein: CASSYDGANYGYTF.

The V gene is TRBV5-1, the J gene TRBJ2-5; 12 positions agree with TRBD1. The J call may be mistaken, given a closer DNA end match to TRBJ2-7. The CDR3 has 16 amino acids. The germline CDR1 and CDR2 sequences are SGHRS and YFSETQ. DNA for the CDR3: TGCGCCAGCAGCAACGGAGGGACAGGGGGCTGGTACGAGCAGTACTTC. Protein sequence: CASSNGGTGGWYEQYF.

V usage is TRBV7-9 and J usage is TRBJ2-1; 11 bases are a match to TRBD2. This CDR3 comprises 17 residues. CDR1 is SEHNR and CDR2 is FQNEAQ in the germline V gene (reference sequence). V shed 5 bases, J shed 0 bases, and the junction held 6 bases outside the gene matches. The CDR3 sequence is CASSTSGLADSYNEQFF. As DNA, the CDR3 is TGTGCCAGCAGCACCTCGGGACTAGCGGACTCCTACAATGAGCAGTTCTTC.

This chain connects TRBV6-1 to TRBJ1-4; the D gene is possibly TRBD1 (6 bases). The CDR3 is 13 residues long. V shed 3 bases and J shed 8 bases, with 10 bases lying between them. Germline loops: CDR1 MNHNS, CDR2 SASEGT. DNA for the CDR3: TGTGCCAGCAGTGACAGGGGTGGAGAAAAACTGTTTTTT. As protein: CASSDRGGEKLFF.

J is TRBJ1-1 and V is TRBV18, with D possibly matching TRBD1 (5 bases). V lost 3 bases and J 0 bases, leaving 5 bases between the germline ends. This CDR3 has 13 residues. CDR1 and CDR2 from the germline V gene are KGHSH and LQKENI. CDR3: CASSPGLNTEAFF. The DNA of the CDR3 is TGTGCCAGCTCACCGGGGCTGAACACTGAAGCTTTCTTT.

The chain couples TRBV5-3 to TRBJ2-7; D possibly corresponds to TRBD2 (5 bases). TRBV5-3 is recorded as an ORF, its role being uncertain. Trimming shortened V by 0 bases and J by 7 bases, and 35 bases separated the two germline ends. The CDR3 is made up of 21 amino acids. The CDR3: CARSLVSGSDISGGRRREQYF. In DNA form, the CDR3 reads TGTGCCAGAAGCTTGGTTTCTGGGAGCGATATAAGTGGAGGTCGGAGGAGAGAGCAGTACTTC.

The rearrangement joins TRBV28 to TRBJ2-7; 9 nucleotides match TRBD2. Germline lookup yields CDR1 MDHEN and CDR2 SYDVKM. Trimming took 5 bases from V and 0 from J; bases not matched to a gene: 17. The CDR3 totals 19 residues. CDR3 nucleotides: TGTGCCAGCAGTCCCCCGAGGCAGGGGGTTAGCGGGAGCTCCTACGAGCAGTACTTC. Protein: CASSPPRQGVSGSSYEQYF.

This clone has more than one count but fewer than ten. The chain couples TRBV2 to TRBJ2-2; TRBD2 aligns across 13 bases. This CDR3 is 19 amino acids long. V shed 3 bases, J shed 6 bases, and the junction held 13 bases outside the gene matches. Germline V gene sequence: CDR1 SNHLY, CDR2 FYNNEI. CDR3 coding DNA: TGTGCCAGCAGTGAGTCGGAAGGACTAGCGGGAGAATTCTCCGGGGAGCTGTTTTTT. Translated, it gives CASSESEGLAGEFSGELFF. The full variable domain, rest sourced from reference TRBV2 and TRBJ2-2, is EPEVTQTPSHQVTQMGQEVILRCVPISNHLYFYWYRQILGQKVEFLVSFYNNEISEKSEIFDDQFSVERPDGSNFTLKIRSTKLEDSAMYFCASSESEGLAGEFSGELFFGEGSRLTVL.

The gene calls are TRBV18 and TRBJ1-1; no clear D. V lost 4 bases, J lost 5 bases, and 17 bases lay in between. Looked up from germline, CDR1 is KGHSH and CDR2 is LQKENI. The CDR3 is 15 amino acids. This CDR3 reads CASSLPPGRGTEAFF. CDR3 nucleotide sequence: TGTGCCAGCTCACTCCCGCCCGGGCGCGGGACTGAAGCTTTCTTT.